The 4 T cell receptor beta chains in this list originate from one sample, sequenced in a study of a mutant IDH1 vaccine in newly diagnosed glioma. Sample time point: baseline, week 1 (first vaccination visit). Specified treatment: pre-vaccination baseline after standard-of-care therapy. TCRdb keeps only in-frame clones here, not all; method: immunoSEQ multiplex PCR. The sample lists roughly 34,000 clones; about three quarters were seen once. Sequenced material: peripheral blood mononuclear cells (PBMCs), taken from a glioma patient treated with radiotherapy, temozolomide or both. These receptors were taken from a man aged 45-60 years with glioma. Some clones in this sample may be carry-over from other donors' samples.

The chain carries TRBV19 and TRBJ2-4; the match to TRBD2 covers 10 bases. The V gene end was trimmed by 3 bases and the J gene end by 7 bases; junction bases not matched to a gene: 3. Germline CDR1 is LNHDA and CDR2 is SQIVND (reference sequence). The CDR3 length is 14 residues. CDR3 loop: CASSILAGGNIQYF. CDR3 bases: TGTGCCAGTAGTATCTTAGCGGGAGGTAACATTCAGTACTTC.

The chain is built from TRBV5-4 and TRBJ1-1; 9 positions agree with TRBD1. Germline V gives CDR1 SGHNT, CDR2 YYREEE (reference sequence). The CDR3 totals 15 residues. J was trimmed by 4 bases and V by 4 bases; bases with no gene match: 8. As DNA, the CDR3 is TGTGCCAGCAGCGTGGGACAGGGTTCGACCACTGAAGCTTTCTTT. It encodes CASSVGQGSTTEAFF.

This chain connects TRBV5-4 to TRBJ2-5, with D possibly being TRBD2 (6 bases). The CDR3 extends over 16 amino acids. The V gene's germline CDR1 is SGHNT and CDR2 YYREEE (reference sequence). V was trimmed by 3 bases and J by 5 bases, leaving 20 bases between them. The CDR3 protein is CASSSSPGVLRETQYF. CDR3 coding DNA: TGTGCCAGCAGCTCCTCTCCGGGAGTTCTGAGGGAGACCCAGTACTTC.

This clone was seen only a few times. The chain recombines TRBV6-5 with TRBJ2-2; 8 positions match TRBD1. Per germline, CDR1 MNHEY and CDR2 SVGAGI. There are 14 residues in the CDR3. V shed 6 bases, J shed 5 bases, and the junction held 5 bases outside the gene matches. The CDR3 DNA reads TGTGCCAGCAGGCGACAGGGGTTGACCGGGGAGCTGTTTTTT. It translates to CASRRQGLTGELFF.